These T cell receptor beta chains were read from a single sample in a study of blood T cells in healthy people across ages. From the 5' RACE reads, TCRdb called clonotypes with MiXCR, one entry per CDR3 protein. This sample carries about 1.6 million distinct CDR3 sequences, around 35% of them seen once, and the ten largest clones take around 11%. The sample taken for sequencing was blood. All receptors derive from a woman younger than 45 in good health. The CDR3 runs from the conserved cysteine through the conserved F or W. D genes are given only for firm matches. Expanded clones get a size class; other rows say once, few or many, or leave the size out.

DNA: TGTGCCAGCAGTCTAAGTAGAAGTAAAGCTTTCTTT
CDR3: CASSLSRSKAFF
V: TRBV12-3/TRBV12-4
D: NA
size: few
J: TRBJ1-1

DNA: TGTGCCACCAGCAGGTCGACGGACTTCTACACCTTC
CDR3: CATSRSTDFYTF
V: TRBV15
D: NA
size: NA
J: TRBJ1-2

DNA: TGTGCCAGCAGTTTTGCAGGGGCTACGAACCCTTCCTACGAGCAGTACTTC
CDR3: CASSFAGATNPSYEQYF
V: TRBV28
D: NA
size: few
J: TRBJ2-7

DNA: TGCAGTGCTCTCAACAGGGGGGCGTGGAGCTACACCTTC
CDR3: CSALNRGAWSYTF
V: TRBV20-1
D: TRBD1
size: few
J: TRBJ1-2

DNA: TGCGCCAGCAGCTTGGCCGGTAGCGGGTTGAACACCGGGGAGCTGTTTTTT
CDR3: CASSLAGSGLNTGELFF
V: TRBV5-1
D: TRBD2
size: NA
J: TRBJ2-2

DNA: TGCAGTGCTAGCACCGGGACTAGCGGGGTGAGCTCCTACAATGAGCAGTTCTTC
CDR3: CSASTGTSGVSSYNEQFF
V: TRBV20-1
D: TRBD2
size: NA
J: TRBJ2-1

DNA: TGTGCCAGCAGCTTTGGGTCTAGCGGAACTCTCACAGATACGCAGTATTTT
CDR3: CASSFGSSGTLTDTQYF
V: TRBV7-2
D: TRBD2
size: NA
J: TRBJ2-3

DNA: TGCAGTGCTAGGAGGGACAGGGGGGATACGCAGTATTTT
CDR3: CSARRDRGDTQYF
V: TRBV20-1
D: TRBD1
size: NA
J: TRBJ2-3

DNA: TGTGCCACCAGCAGATACGGTAACTACGAGCAGTACTTC
CDR3: CATSRYGNYEQYF
V: TRBV15
D: NA
size: NA
J: TRBJ2-7

DNA: TGTGCCAGCAGCATGTCGGGACGAGGCAATCAGCCCCAGCATTTT
CDR3: CASSMSGRGNQPQHF
V: TRBV7-8
D: NA
size: NA
J: TRBJ1-5

DNA: TGCAGCGTTGACGGCAGGGGCGCCGAGCAGTACTTC
CDR3: CSVDGRGAEQYF
V: TRBV29-1
D: NA
size: many
J: TRBJ2-7

DNA: TGTGCCAGCAGTAAAATGGGAGGGGGGCACCCGTTGATCTCCTACAATGAGCAGTTCTTC
CDR3: CASSKMGGGHPLISYNEQFF
V: TRBV28
D: NA
size: NA
J: TRBJ2-1

DNA: TGTGCCAGCAGCTCGCTCGGCCAGTCCACAGATACGCAGTATTTT
CDR3: CASSSLGQSTDTQYF
V: TRBV11-2
D: NA
size: NA
J: TRBJ2-3

DNA: TGTGCCAGCAGCGTGCAAAGCGGGGGGGCGGTAGGAGAGACCCAGTACTTC
CDR3: CASSVQSGGAVGETQYF
V: TRBV9
D: TRBD2
size: few
J: TRBJ2-5

DNA: TGTGCCAGCAGTTTGGGGCATGGGAGGGAAGAGACCCAGTACTTC
CDR3: CASSLGHGREETQYF
V: TRBV27
D: TRBD2
size: NA
J: TRBJ2-5

DNA: TGCAGTGCTAGAGATAGGGGTTATGAGGACAAGGCCCCTCTCTACGAGCAGTACTTC
CDR3: CSARDRGYEDKAPLYEQYF
V: TRBV20-1
D: NA
size: NA
J: TRBJ2-7

DNA: TGTGCCAGCAGTTTAGGTTGGAATCAGCCCCAGCATTTT
CDR3: CASSLGWNQPQHF
V: TRBV12-3/TRBV12-4
D: NA
size: many
J: TRBJ1-5

DNA: TGTGCCAGCAACACCCCCAGGACAGGAGGATACGAGCAGTACTTC
CDR3: CASNTPRTGGYEQYF
V: TRBV11-2
D: TRBD1
size: once
J: TRBJ2-7

DNA: TGTGCCAGCACAGCGGGCACAGATACGCAGTATTTT
CDR3: CASTAGTDTQYF
V: TRBV11-2
D: NA
size: many
J: TRBJ2-3

DNA: TGTGCCAGCCTCTACCGGGACGGGAACACTGAAGCTTTCTTT
CDR3: CASLYRDGNTEAFF
V: TRBV12-3/TRBV12-4
D: NA
size: few
J: TRBJ1-1

DNA: TGTGCCAGCAGCCCCCGCCGGGTGGCTACCTACGAGCAGTACTTC
CDR3: CASSPRRVATYEQYF
V: TRBV7-8
D: NA
size: NA
J: TRBJ2-7

DNA: TGTGCCAGCGGCCCTCTGAGGACAGGGTTCACAGATACGCAGTATTTT
CDR3: CASGPLRTGFTDTQYF
V: TRBV9
D: TRBD1
size: NA
J: TRBJ2-3

DNA: TGTGCCAGCAGCCAAGAGGGGGTTGAAGCTTTCTTT
CDR3: CASSQEGVEAFF
V: TRBV16
D: NA
size: few
J: TRBJ1-1

DNA: TGTGCCAGCAGCTTAGTTCCTCGACTAGCGGGCCAAGAGACCCAGTACTTC
CDR3: CASSLVPRLAGQETQYF
V: TRBV7-9
D: TRBD2
size: NA
J: TRBJ2-5

DNA: TGTGCCACCAGCGGACTCCTCGGTCGTATCGAGACCCAGTACTTC
CDR3: CATSGLLGRIETQYF
V: TRBV15
D: NA
size: NA
J: TRBJ2-5

DNA: TGTGCCACCACCACTAGCTATGAGTCGGATACGCAGTATTTT
CDR3: CATTTSYESDTQYF
V: TRBV15
D: NA
size: few
J: TRBJ2-3

DNA: TGTGCCAGCAGCCCCAGCGGGGGGGCTTACAATGAGCAGTTCTTC
CDR3: CASSPSGGAYNEQFF
V: TRBV7-2
D: TRBD2
size: many
J: TRBJ2-1

DNA: TGTGCCTGCAGTTACCGGGACCGATCGGTCCGAGATACGCAGTATTTT
CDR3: CACSYRDRSVRDTQYF
V: TRBV6-7
D: NA
size: NA
J: TRBJ2-3

DNA: TGTGCCAGCAGCTTAGCAGGGATCCCTGGGGCCAACGTCCTGACTTTC
CDR3: CASSLAGIPGANVLTF
V: TRBV7-3
D: NA
size: NA
J: TRBJ2-6

DNA: TGTGCCAGCTCCGGACAGGGTGGGATCGACGAGCAGTACTTC
CDR3: CASSGQGGIDEQYF
V: TRBV18
D: TRBD1
size: NA
J: TRBJ2-7

DNA: TGCGCCAGCAGCTGGGACAACTCCAGACTCCACTTT
CDR3: CASSWDNSRLHF
V: TRBV5-1
D: NA
size: few
J: TRBJ1-6

DNA: TGCAGCGTTGAATTTGGATACGAGCAGTACTTC
CDR3: CSVEFGYEQYF
V: TRBV29-1
D: NA
size: many
J: TRBJ2-7

DNA: TGCGCCAGCAGCCAAGGGGGACAGATAAATGAAAAACTGTTTTTT
CDR3: CASSQGGQINEKLFF
V: TRBV4-1
D: TRBD1
size: NA
J: TRBJ1-4

DNA: TGCGCCAGCAGCCAAGATCGCCAGGGGTGGGACAATGAGCAGTTCTTC
CDR3: CASSQDRQGWDNEQFF
V: TRBV3-1
D: NA
size: NA
J: TRBJ2-1

DNA: TGTGCCACAAGACGTACGAGCGGGATGGTGGATACGCAGTATTTT
CDR3: CATRRTSGMVDTQYF
V: TRBV6-1
D: TRBD2
size: NA
J: TRBJ2-3

DNA: TGCGCCAGCAGCGAAGGGGGCGGGGGAGACGAGCAGTACTTC
CDR3: CASSEGGGGDEQYF
V: TRBV4-1
D: NA
size: few
J: TRBJ2-7

DNA: TGTGCCAGCAGTGGAAGGTCCAATGAGCAGTTCTTC
CDR3: CASSGRSNEQFF
V: TRBV2
D: NA
size: NA
J: TRBJ2-1

DNA: TGTGCCAGCAGTTTAGCGTCAACTTCCTGGGACTATGGCTACACCTTC
CDR3: CASSLASTSWDYGYTF
V: TRBV12-3/TRBV12-4
D: NA
size: NA
J: TRBJ1-2

DNA: TGTGCCAGCAGTGAGGAAGGCGGGGCGCCAGGGGCCGGGGAGCTGTTTTTT
CDR3: CASSEEGGAPGAGELFF
V: TRBV6-4
D: NA
size: NA
J: TRBJ2-2

DNA: TGCGCCAGCAGCCCGAGACAGGGCCTCCCTAACTATGGCTACACCTTC
CDR3: CASSPRQGLPNYGYTF
V: TRBV4-1
D: TRBD1
size: few
J: TRBJ1-2

DNA: TGCGCCAGCAGCCCTCCCCAAAACTCCTACAATGAGCAGTTCTTC
CDR3: CASSPPQNSYNEQFF
V: TRBV4-1
D: NA
size: few
J: TRBJ2-1

DNA: TGTGCCAGCAGCCGCCTCCGACAGGGAGGGGAGCAGTTCTTC
CDR3: CASSRLRQGGEQFF
V: TRBV11-2
D: NA
size: NA
J: TRBJ2-1

DNA: TGTGCCAGCAGCTTCCTTGGGACTAGCGGGGCCGGCTACAATGAGCAGTTCTTC
CDR3: CASSFLGTSGAGYNEQFF
V: TRBV7-3
D: TRBD2
size: few
J: TRBJ2-1

DNA: TGTGCCAGCAGCTTATCTGGTTGGTCTGAAGCTTTCTTT
CDR3: CASSLSGWSEAFF
V: TRBV7-3
D: NA
size: few
J: TRBJ1-1

DNA: TGTGCCAGCAGCCGCGGGAGGTTTACTAGCACAGATACGCAGTATTTT
CDR3: CASSRGRFTSTDTQYF
V: TRBV6-5
D: TRBD2
size: NA
J: TRBJ2-3

DNA: TGCAGCGTTGAAGACCGACAGCCAGACACTGAAGCTTTCTTT
CDR3: CSVEDRQPDTEAFF
V: TRBV29-1
D: NA
size: NA
J: TRBJ1-1

DNA: TGTGCCAGCAGTTACACGCAGCTAAAACGTGAAGCTTTCTTT
CDR3: CASSYTQLKREAFF
V: TRBV6-6
D: NA
size: few
J: TRBJ1-1

DNA: TGTGCCAGCAGCCAAGGCTCAGTCCTCAATGAGCAGTTCTTC
CDR3: CASSQGSVLNEQFF
V: TRBV3-1
D: NA
size: NA
J: TRBJ2-1

DNA: TGCAGTGCTGCCCCAAGCTACTCCTACGAGCAGTACTTC
CDR3: CSAAPSYSYEQYF
V: TRBV20-1
D: NA
size: NA
J: TRBJ2-7

DNA: TGTGCCATCAGTGAGTCGATGCTTAGCGGGGAGTCCTACGAGCAGTACTTC
CDR3: CAISESMLSGESYEQYF
V: TRBV10-3
D: TRBD2
size: NA
J: TRBJ2-7

DNA: TGTGCCAGGGACAGGGGGATTGGGAACTATGGCTACACCTTC
CDR3: CARDRGIGNYGYTF
V: TRBV2
D: TRBD1
size: NA
J: TRBJ1-2